Ten or more counts support the clone carrying this T cell receptor (beta chain). Its specificity is not known. The data belong to a study of regulatory T cells in long-lasting Graves disease. Study results and caveats: Thyroid tissue went unstudied; only peripheral blood was examined.

CDR3 length equals 14 residues. V was clipped by 6 bases and J by 10 bases; unmatched bases: 9. The V gene's germline CDR1 is SGHRS and CDR2 YFSETQ. The time point denotes: newly diagnosed GD, antithyroid drugs for less than 3 months. Isolated PBMC RNA provided the starting material for the TCR library. Arm-PCR with iRepertoire HTBI primers amplified the CDR3 regions for these TCR beta libraries. TCRdb called the multiplex PCR reads again in MiXCR, with one record for every CDR3 protein. Of 370,000 or so distinct CDR3 sequences listed, roughly 15% are singletons. This sample also belongs to another study, concerning T cells in Graves' hyperthyroidism and ophthalmopathy.

This rearrangement joins TRBV5-1 to TRBJ2-1; 11 bases agree with TRBD1. This TCR derives from a woman under 30 with Graves disease. Sample: peripheral blood mononuclear cells (PBMCs), taken at new diagnosis, from a patient treated with antithyroid drugs. CDR3 sequence: CASTQGQGASEQFF. Written as DNA, the CDR3 is TGCGCCAGCACCCAAGGACAGGGGGCTTCCGAGCAGTTCTTC.